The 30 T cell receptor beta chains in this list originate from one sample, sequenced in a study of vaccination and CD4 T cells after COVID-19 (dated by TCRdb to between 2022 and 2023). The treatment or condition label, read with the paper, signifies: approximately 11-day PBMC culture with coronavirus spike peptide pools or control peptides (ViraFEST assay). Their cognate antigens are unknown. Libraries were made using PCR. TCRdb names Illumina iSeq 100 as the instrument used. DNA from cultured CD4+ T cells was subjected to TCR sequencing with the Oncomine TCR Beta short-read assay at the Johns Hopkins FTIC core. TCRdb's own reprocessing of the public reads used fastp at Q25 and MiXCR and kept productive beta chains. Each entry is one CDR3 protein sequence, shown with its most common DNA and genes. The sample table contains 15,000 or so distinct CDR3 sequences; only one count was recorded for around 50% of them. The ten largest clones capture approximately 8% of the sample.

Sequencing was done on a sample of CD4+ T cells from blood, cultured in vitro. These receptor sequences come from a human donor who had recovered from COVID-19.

This chain's CDR3 is CASSGGIGSPSSYEQYF. In DNA form, the CDR3 reads TGTGCCAGCAGCGGGGGAATAGGGAGCCCCAGCTCCTACGAGCAGTACTTC. The genes are TRBV2 and TRBJ2-7, with D perhaps TRBD2 (6 bases). The CDR3 is 17 amino acids. V lost 6 bases and J lost 0, with 21 bases in between. Germline CDR1 is SNHLY and CDR2 is FYNNEI.

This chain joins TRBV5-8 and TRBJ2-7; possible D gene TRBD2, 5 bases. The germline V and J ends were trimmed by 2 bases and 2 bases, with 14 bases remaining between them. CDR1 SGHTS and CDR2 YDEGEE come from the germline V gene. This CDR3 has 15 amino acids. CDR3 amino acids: CASSLASPGTYEQYF. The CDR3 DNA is TGTGCCAGCAGCTTAGCCAGTCCCGGGACCTACGAGCAGTACTTC.

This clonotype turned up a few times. The CDR3 protein is CASSPYLAGGRNTKREQFF. CDR3 sequence (DNA): TGTGCCAGCAGTCCCTACCTAGCGGGAGGAAGAAACACTAAGAGGGAGCAGTTCTTC. The chain links TRBV27 to TRBJ2-1; 11 bases line up with TRBD2. The CDR3 covers 19 residues. The germline V gene encodes CDR1 MNHEY and CDR2 SMNVEV (reference sequence). J lost 10 bases, V lost 5 bases, and 22 bases had no gene match.

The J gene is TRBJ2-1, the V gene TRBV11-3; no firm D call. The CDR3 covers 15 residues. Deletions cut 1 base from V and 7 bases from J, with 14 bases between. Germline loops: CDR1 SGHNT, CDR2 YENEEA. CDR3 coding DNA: TGTGCCAGCAGCTTAGGGCTCCCCACTGCGAATGAGCAGTTCTTC. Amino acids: CASSLGLPTANEQFF.

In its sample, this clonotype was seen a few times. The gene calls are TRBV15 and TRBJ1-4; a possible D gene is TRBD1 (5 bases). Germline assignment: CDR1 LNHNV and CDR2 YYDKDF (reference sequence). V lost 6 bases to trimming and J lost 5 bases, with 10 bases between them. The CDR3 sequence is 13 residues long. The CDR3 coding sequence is TGTGCCACCAGGAGACAGAGAAATGAAAAACTGTTTTTT. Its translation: CATRRQRNEKLFF.

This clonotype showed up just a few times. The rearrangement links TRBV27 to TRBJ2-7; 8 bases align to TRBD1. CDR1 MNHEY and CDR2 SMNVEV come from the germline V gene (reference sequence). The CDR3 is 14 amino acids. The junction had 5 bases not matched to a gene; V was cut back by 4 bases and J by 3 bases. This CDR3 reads CASSSKTGDYEQYF. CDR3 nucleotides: TGTGCCAGCAGTTCTAAGACAGGGGACTACGAGCAGTACTTC.

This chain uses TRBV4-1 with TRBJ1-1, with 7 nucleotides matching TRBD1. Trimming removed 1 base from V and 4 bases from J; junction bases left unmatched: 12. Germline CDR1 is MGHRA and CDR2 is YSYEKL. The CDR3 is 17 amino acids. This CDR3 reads CASSQGIQTGSTTEAFF. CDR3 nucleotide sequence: TGCGCCAGCAGCCAAGGTATCCAGACAGGGTCGACCACTGAAGCTTTCTTT.

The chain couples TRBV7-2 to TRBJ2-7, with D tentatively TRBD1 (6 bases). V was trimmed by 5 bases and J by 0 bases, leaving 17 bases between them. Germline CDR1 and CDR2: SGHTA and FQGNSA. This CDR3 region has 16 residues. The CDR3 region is CASSPRSGHPSYEQYF. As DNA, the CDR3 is TGTGCCAGCAGCCCCCGCTCGGGACACCCCTCCTACGAGCAGTACTTC.

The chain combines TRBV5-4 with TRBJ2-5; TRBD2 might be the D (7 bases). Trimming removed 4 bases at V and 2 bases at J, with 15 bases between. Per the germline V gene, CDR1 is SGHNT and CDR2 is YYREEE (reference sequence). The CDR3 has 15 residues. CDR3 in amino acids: CASSARGGGQETQYF. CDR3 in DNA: TGTGCCAGCAGCGCCCGAGGGGGGGGACAAGAGACCCAGTACTTC.

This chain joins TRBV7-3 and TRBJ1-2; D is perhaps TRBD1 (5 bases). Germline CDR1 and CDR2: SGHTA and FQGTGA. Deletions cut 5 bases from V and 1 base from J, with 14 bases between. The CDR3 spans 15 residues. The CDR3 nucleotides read TGTGCCAGCAGCGGGCGGGACTCTAATAACTATGGCTACACCTTC. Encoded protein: CASSGRDSNNYGYTF.

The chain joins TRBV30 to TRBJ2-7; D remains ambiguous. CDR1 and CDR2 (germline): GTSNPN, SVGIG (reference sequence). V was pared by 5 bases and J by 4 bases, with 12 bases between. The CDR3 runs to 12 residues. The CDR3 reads CAWSTTAYEQYF. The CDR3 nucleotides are TGTGCCTGGTCCACTACGGCATACGAGCAGTACTTC.

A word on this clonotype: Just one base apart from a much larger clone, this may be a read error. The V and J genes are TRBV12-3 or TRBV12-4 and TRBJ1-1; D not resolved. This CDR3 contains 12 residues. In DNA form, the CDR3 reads TGTGCCGGCAGTTTGACCCGAGCCGTAGCTTTCTTT. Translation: CAGSLTRAVAFF.

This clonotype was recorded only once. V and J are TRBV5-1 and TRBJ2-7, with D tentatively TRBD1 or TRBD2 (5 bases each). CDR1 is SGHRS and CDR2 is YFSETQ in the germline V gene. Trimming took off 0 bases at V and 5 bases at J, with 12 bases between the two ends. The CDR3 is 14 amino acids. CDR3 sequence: CASSLADRGDEQYF. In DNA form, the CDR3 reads TGCGCCAGCAGCTTGGCCGATAGAGGGGACGAGCAGTACTTC.

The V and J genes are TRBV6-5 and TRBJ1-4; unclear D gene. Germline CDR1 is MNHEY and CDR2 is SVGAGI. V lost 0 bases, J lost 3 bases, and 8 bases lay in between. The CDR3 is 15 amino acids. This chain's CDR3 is CASSYSGAANEKLFF. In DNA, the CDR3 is TGTGCCAGCAGTTACTCGGGTGCGGCTAATGAAAAACTGTTTTTT.

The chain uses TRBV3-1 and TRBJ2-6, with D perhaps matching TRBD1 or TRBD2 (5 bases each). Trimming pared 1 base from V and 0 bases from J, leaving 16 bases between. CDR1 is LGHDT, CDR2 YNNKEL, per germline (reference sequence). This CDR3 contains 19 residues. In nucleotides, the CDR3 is TGTGCCAGCAGCCAAGGAGTTGGGGGACGTTACTCTGGGGCCAACGTCCTGACTTTC. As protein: CASSQGVGGRYSGANVLTF.

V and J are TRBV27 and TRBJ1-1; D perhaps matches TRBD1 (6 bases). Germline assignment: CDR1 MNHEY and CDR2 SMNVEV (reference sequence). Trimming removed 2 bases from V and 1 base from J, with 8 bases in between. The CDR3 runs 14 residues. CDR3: CASSLGQWNTEAFF. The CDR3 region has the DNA TGTGCCAGCAGTTTAGGACAGTGGAACACTGAAGCTTTCTTT.

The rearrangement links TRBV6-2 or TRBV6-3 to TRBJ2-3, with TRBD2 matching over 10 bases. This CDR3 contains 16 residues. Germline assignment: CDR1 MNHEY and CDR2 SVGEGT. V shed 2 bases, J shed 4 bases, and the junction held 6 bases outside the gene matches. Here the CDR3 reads CASSYGASGSPDTQYF. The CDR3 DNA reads TGTGCCAGCAGTTACGGGGCTAGCGGGAGCCCAGATACGCAGTATTTT.

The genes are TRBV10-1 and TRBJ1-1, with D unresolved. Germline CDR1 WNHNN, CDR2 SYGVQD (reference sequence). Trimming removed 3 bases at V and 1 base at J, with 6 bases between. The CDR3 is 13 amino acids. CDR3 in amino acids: CASSDAANTEAFF. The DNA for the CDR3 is TGCGCCAGCAGTGATGCGGCGAACACTGAAGCTTTCTTT.

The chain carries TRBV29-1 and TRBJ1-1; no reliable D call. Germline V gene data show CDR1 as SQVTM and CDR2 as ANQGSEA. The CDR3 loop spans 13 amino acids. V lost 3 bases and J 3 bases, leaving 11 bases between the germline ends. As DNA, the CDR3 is TGCAGCGTTGACAGGTCCGGAGACACTGAAGCTTTCTTT. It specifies CSVDRSGDTEAFF.

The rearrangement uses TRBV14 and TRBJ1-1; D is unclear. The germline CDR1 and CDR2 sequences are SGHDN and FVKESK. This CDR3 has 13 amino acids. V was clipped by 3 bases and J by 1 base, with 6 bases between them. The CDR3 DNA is TGTGCCAGCAGCCAGATGCAGAACACTGAAGCTTTCTTT. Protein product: CASSQMQNTEAFF.

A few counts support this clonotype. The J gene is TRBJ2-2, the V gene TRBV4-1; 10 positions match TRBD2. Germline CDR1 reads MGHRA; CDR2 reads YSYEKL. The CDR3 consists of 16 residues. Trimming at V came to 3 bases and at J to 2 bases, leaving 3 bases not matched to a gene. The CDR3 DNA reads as TGCGCCAGCAGCCATCTAGCGGGAGAAAACACCGGGGAGCTGTTTTTT. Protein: CASSHLAGENTGELFF.

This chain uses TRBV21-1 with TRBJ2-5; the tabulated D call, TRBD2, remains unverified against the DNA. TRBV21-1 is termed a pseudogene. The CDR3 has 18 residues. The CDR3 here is CASSKFSDEVEGRETQYF. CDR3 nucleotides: TGTGCCAGCAGCAAATTCTCGGATGAAGTAGAGGGAAGAGAGACCCAGTACTTC.

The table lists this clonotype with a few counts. CDR3 amino acids: CASSPPRGDGYTF. The CDR3 DNA reads as TGTGCCAGCAGTCCCCCCAGGGGGGATGGCTACACCTTC. This rearrangement joins TRBV2 to TRBJ1-2; 7 bases are shared with TRBD1. This CDR3 is 13 amino acids long. Germline V gene lookup returns CDR1 SNHLY and CDR2 FYNNEI. Trimming at V came to 5 bases and at J to 6 bases, leaving 6 bases not matched to a gene.

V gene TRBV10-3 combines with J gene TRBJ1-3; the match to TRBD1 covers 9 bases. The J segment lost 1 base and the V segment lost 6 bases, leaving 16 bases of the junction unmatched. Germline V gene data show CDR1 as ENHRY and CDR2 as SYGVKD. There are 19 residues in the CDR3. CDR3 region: CAISGRTGAGKKSGNTIYF. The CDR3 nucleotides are TGTGCCATCAGCGGCCGGACAGGGGCCGGCAAAAAATCTGGAAACACCATATATTTT.

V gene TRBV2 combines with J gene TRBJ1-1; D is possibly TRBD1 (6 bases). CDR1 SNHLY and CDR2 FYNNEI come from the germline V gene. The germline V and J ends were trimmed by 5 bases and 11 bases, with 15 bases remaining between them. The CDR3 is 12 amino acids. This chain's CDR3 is CASSSQGVRAFF. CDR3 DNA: TGTGCCAGCAGTTCACAGGGAGTTCGCGCTTTCTTT.

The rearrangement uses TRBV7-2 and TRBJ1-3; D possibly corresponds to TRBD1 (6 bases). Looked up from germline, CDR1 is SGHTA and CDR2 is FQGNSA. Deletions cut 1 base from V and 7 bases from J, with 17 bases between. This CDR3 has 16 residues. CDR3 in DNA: TGTGCCAGCAGCTTAGGCTGGACTGGGCAGGGGAACACCATATATTTT. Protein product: CASSLGWTGQGNTIYF.

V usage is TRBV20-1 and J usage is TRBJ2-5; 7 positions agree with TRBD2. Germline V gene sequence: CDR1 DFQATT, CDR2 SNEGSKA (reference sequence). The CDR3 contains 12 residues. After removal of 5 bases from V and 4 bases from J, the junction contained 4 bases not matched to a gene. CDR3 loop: CSAGGDRETQYF. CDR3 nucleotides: TGCAGTGCTGGGGGGGACCGAGAGACCCAGTACTTC.

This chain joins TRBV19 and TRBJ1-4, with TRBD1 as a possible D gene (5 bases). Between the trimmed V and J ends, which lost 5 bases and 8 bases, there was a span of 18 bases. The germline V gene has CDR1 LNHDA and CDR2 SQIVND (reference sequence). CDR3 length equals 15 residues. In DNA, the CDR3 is TGTGCCAGTAGTCCGGTTTCCGGGACGGTCGAAAAACTGTTTTTT. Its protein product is CASSPVSGTVEKLFF. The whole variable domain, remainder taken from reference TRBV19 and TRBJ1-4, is DGGITQSPKYLFRKEGQNVTLSCEQNLNHDAMYWYRQDPGQGLRLIYYSQIVNDFQKGDIAEGYSVSREKKESFPLTVTSAQKNPTAFYLCASSPVSGTVEKLFFGSGTQLSVL.

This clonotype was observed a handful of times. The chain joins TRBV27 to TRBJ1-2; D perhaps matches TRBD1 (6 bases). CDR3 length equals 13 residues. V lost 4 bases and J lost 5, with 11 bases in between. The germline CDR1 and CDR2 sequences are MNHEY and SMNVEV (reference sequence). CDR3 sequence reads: CASSSRGPYGYTF. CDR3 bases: TGTGCCAGCAGTTCCAGGGGTCCATATGGCTACACCTTC.

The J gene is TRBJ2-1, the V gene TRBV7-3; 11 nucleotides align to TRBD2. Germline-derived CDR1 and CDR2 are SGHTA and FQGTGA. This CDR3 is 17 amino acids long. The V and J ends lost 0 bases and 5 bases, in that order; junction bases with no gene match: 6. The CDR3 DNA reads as TGTGCCAGCAGCTTAACGTTAGCGGGAGGGCGGGACAATGAGCAGTTCTTC. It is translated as CASSLTLAGGRDNEQFF.